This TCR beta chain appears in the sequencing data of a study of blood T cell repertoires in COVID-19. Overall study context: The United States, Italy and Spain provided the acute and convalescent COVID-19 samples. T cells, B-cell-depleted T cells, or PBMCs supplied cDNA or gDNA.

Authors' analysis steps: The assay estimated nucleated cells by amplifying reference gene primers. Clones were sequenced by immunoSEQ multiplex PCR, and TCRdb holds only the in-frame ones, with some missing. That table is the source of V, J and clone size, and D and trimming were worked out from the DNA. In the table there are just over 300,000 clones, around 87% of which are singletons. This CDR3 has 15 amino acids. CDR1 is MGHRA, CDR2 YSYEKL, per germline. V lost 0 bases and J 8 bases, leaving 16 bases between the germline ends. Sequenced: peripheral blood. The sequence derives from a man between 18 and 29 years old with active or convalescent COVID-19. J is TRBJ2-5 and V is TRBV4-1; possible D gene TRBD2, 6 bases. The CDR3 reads CASSQDEEGYETQYF. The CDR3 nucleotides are TGCGCCAGCAGCCAAGATGAGGAGGGATATGAAACCCAGTACTTC.